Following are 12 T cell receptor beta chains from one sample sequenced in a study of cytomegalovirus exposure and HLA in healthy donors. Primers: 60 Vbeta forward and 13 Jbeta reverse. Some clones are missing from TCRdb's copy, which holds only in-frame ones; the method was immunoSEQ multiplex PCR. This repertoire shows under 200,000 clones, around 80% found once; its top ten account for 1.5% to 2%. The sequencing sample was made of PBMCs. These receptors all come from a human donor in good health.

The CDR3 spells CASKRRAMGELFF. Here the CDR3 DNA reads TGTGCCAGCAAGCGGAGGGCGATGGGAGAGCTGTTTTTT. The chain uses TRBV6-5 and TRBJ2-2; D may be TRBD2 (6 bases). Germline assignment: CDR1 MNHEY and CDR2 SVGAGI. V lost 7 bases, J lost 11 bases, and 17 bases lay in between. This CDR3 is 13 amino acids long.

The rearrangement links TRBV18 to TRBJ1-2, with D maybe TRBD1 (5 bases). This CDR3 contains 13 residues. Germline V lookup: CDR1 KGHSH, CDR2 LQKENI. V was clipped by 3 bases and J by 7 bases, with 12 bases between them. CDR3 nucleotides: TGTGCCAGCTCACCCGCGCAGGGAGGTGGCTACACCTTC. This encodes CASSPAQGGGYTF.

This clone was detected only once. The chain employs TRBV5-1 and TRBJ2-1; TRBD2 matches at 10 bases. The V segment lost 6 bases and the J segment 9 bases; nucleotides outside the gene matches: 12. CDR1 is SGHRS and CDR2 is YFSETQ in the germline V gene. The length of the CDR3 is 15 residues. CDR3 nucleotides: TGCGCCAGCACCCCGAGCGGGGGGGCCGTAGGTGAGCAGTTCTTC. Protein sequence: CASTPSGGAVGEQFF.

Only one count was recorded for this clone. The CDR3 region is CASRGAGELFF. CDR3 bases: TGCGCCAGCAGGGGAGCCGGGGAGCTGTTTTTT. This chain uses TRBV5-1 with TRBJ2-2, with D possibly TRBD2 on 5 matching bases. The CDR3 loop spans 11 amino acids. Germline CDR1 is SGHRS and CDR2 is YFSETQ. V was cut by 5 bases and J by 6 bases, with 5 bases left in between.

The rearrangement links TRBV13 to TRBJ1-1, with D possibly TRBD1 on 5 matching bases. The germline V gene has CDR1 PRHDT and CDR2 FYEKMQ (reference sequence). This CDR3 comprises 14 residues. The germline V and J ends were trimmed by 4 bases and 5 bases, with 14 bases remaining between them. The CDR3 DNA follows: TGTGCCAGCAGCTCCCCAGGTTACAGGACTGAAGCTTTCTTT. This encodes CASSSPGYRTEAFF.

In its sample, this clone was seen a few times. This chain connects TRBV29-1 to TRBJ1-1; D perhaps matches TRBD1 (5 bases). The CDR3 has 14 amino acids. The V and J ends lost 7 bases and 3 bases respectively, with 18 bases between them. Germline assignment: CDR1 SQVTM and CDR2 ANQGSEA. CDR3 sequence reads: CSAVSTEGHTEAFF. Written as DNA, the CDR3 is TGCAGCGCCGTATCGACGGAGGGGCACACTGAAGCTTTCTTT. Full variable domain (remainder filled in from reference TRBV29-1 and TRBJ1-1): SAVISQKPSRDICQRGTSLTIQCQVDSQVTMMFWYRQQPGQSLTLIATANQGSEATYESGFVIDKFPISRPNLTFSTLTVSNMSPEDSSIYLCSAVSTEGHTEAFFGQGTRLTVV.

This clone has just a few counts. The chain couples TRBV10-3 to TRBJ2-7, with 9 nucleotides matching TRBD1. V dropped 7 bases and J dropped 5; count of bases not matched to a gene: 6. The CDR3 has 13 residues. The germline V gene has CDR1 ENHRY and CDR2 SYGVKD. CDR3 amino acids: CAIMGQGIDEQYF. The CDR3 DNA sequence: TGTGCCATCATGGGACAGGGAATCGACGAGCAGTACTTC.

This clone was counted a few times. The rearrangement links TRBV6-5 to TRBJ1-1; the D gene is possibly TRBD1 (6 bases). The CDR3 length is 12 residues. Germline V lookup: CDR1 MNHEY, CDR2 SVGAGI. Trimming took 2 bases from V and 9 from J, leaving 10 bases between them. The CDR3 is CASSYDRRKAFF. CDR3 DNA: TGTGCCAGCAGTTACGACAGGAGGAAAGCTTTCTTT.

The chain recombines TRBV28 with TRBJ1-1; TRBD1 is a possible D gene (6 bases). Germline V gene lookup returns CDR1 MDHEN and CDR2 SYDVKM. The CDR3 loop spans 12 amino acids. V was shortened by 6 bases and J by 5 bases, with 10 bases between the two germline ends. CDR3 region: CASSLTGTEAFF. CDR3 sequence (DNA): TGTGCCAGCAGCCTTACAGGGACTGAAGCTTTCTTT. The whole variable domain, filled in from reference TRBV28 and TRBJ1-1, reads DVKVTQSSRYLVKRTGEKVFLECVQDMDHENMFWYRQDPGLGLRLIYFSYDVKMKEKGDIPEGYSVSREKKERFSLILESASTNQTSMYLCASSLTGTEAFFGQGTRLTVV.

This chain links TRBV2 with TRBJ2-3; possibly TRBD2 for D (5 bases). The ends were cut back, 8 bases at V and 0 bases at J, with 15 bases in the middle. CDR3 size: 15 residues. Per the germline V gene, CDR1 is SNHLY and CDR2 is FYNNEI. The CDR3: CASPTRTPSTDTQYF. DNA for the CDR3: TGTGCCAGCCCAACTAGGACTCCTAGCACAGATACGCAGTATTTT.

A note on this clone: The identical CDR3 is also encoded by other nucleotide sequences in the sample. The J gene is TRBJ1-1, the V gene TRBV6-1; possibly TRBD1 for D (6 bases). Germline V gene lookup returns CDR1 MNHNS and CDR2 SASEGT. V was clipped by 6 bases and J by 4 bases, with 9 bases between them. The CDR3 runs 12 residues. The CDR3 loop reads CASRLGGTEAFF. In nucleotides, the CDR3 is TGTGCCAGCAGGTTAGGGGGCACTGAAGCTTTCTTT.

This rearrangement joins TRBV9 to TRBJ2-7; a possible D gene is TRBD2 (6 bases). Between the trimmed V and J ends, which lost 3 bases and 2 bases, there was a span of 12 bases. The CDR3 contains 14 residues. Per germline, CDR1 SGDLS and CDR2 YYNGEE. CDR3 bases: TGTGCCAGCAGCGGTAATAGCGGAACCTACGAGCAGTACTTC. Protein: CASSGNSGTYEQYF. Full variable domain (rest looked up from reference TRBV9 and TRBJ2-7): DSGVTQTPKHLITATGQRVTLRCSPRSGDLSVYWYQQSLDQGLQFLIQYYNGEERAKGNILERFSAQQFPDLHSELNLSSLELGDSALYFCASSGNSGTYEQYFGPGTRLTVT.